The rows below give T cell receptor beta chains drawn from one sample of a study of blood T cells in healthy people across ages. TCRdb fed the 5' RACE reads into MiXCR, producing one record per CDR3 protein. The repertoire includes some 1,000,000 distinct CDR3 sequences, 20% to 25% of them detected once, and approximately 0.71% sits in the top ten. These same records also appear under a second study, on T cells of mothers and their children.

Sequencing was performed on blood. The source of these receptors is a girl aged 2 to 9 in good health. The CDR3 runs from the conserved cysteine through the conserved F or W. D genes are given only for firm matches. Size tells how often a clone was seen (once, few, many) or the class of an expanded clone, and some rows leave it out.

v_call,clone_size,j_call,d_call,cdr3_aa,cdr3_nt
TRBV12-3/TRBV12-4,.,TRBJ2-7,.,CASSLRWGPYEQYF,TGTGCCAGCAGTTTAAGGTGGGGGCCCTACGAGCAGTACTTC
TRBV21-1,.,TRBJ2-1,.,CASSKGVAYNEQFF,TGTGCCAGCAGCAAGGGGGTGGCCTACAATGAGCAGTTCTTC
TRBV11-2,.,TRBJ2-5,.,CASSLDLAGDLDQYF,TGTGCCAGCAGCTTGGATCTCGCAGGGGACCTAGACCAGTACTTC
TRBV9,once,TRBJ2-1,TRBD2,CASSVSGLAAHEQFF,TGTGCCAGCAGCGTGTCCGGACTAGCGGCGCATGAGCAGTTCTTC
TRBV5-5,.,TRBJ1-4,.,CASSDYRAAMGEKLFF,TGTGCCAGCAGCGACTACAGGGCCGCTATGGGTGAAAAACTGTTTTTT
TRBV6-5,.,TRBJ2-2,.,CASRPGNRELFF,TGTGCCAGCAGACCAGGGAACCGGGAGCTGTTTTTT
TRBV10-3,.,TRBJ2-1,TRBD2,CATASLDSGSRNEQFF,TGTGCCACCGCCTCCTTGGATAGCGGGAGTCGAAATGAGCAGTTCTTC
TRBV28,few,TRBJ2-1,TRBD2,CASSLRPAGGVNEQFF,TGTGCCAGCAGTTTGAGACCAGCGGGAGGGGTAAATGAGCAGTTCTTC
TRBV5-1,.,TRBJ1-1,TRBD1,CASGDRGNTEAFF,TGCGCCAGCGGGGACAGGGGAAACACTGAAGCTTTCTTT
TRBV5-1,few,TRBJ2-5,TRBD2,CASSLQAGGETQYF,TGCGCCAGCAGCTTGCAGGCGGGAGGGGAGACCCAGTACTTC
TRBV6-5,.,TRBJ1-4,.,CASSYAGFDEKLFF,TGTGCCAGCAGTTACGCAGGGTTTGATGAAAAACTGTTTTTT
TRBV20-1,.,TRBJ1-1,.,CSAYRDTEAFF,TGCAGTGCCTACCGGGACACTGAAGCTTTCTTT
TRBV11-2,.,TRBJ2-5,TRBD2,CASSLEIAGGISWETQYF,TGTGCCAGCAGCTTAGAAATAGCGGGAGGGATCTCCTGGGAGACCCAGTACTTC
TRBV16,.,TRBJ1-2,.,CASSQSGDGYTF,TGTGCCAGCAGCCAATCGGGAGATGGCTACACCTTC
TRBV6-5,.,TRBJ2-7,TRBD1,CASIGGQGTYEQYF,TGTGCCAGCATCGGTGGACAGGGAACCTACGAGCAGTACTTC
TRBV11-2,.,TRBJ1-1,.,CASSSWRFEAFF,TGTGCCAGCAGCTCTTGGAGGTTCGAAGCTTTCTTT
TRBV10-3,.,TRBJ2-1,.,CAISDYADEQFF,TGTGCCATCAGTGACTACGCCGATGAGCAGTTCTTC
TRBV27,.,TRBJ1-6,.,CASSHPSYNSPLHF,TGTGCCAGCAGTCACCCCTCCTATAATTCACCCCTCCACTTT
TRBV5-1,.,TRBJ2-7,.,CASKGVNEQYF,TGCGCCAGCAAAGGGGTCAACGAGCAGTACTTC
TRBV27,.,TRBJ2-1,TRBD2,CASSSSSGGYNEQFF,TGTGCCAGCAGTTCCTCTAGCGGGGGTTACAATGAGCAGTTCTTC
TRBV28,.,TRBJ2-7,.,CASSFLDRDPLYEQYF,TGTGCCAGCAGTTTCCTTGATCGGGACCCTCTCTACGAGCAGTACTTC
TRBV28,.,TRBJ1-1,.,CASSFRGREAFF,TGTGCCAGCAGTTTCAGGGGCCGGGAAGCTTTCTTT
TRBV28,.,TRBJ2-7,TRBD2,CASTFSGRNKAEQYF,TGTGCCAGCACCTTTAGCGGGAGAAATAAAGCCGAGCAGTACTTC
TRBV15,.,TRBJ2-7,.,CATSRDPAADEQYF,TGTGCCACCAGCAGAGATCCAGCAGCGGACGAGCAGTACTTC
TRBV5-4,few,TRBJ2-5,.,CASSLSPAPQETQYF,TGTGCCAGCAGCTTGTCACCCGCGCCCCAAGAGACCCAGTACTTC
TRBV12-3/TRBV12-4,few,TRBJ2-7,.,CASSLGNRDYEQYF,TGTGCCAGCAGTTTAGGGAATAGAGACTACGAGCAGTACTTC
TRBV11-2,.,TRBJ2-7,.,CASSPIGSRTGEQYF,TGTGCCAGCAGCCCCATAGGGTCTAGAACGGGCGAGCAGTACTTC
TRBV27,few,TRBJ2-1,.,CASSPLGNYEQFF,TGTGCCAGCAGTCCTCTAGGGAACTATGAGCAGTTCTTC
TRBV25-1,few,TRBJ2-5,.,CASSAETGETQYF,TGTGCCAGCAGTGCCGAGACAGGAGAGACCCAGTACTTC
TRBV24-1,few,TRBJ2-7,TRBD1,CATLLGQESSYEQYF,TGTGCCACCCTGCTTGGACAGGAAAGCTCCTACGAGCAGTACTTC
TRBV20-1,.,TRBJ2-7,.,CSASAGVAYEQYF,TGCAGTGCTAGCGCTGGGGTGGCCTACGAGCAGTACTTC
TRBV12-3/TRBV12-4,.,TRBJ2-1,TRBD2,CASNPGGGNEQFF,TGTGCCAGCAATCCTGGGGGGGGAAATGAGCAGTTCTTC
TRBV7-8,.,TRBJ1-2,.,CASSLVAGANYGYTF,TGTGCCAGCAGCTTAGTGGCAGGGGCTAACTATGGCTACACCTTC
TRBV6-5,few,TRBJ2-3,TRBD1,CASSYSWDRDGDTQYF,TGTGCCAGCAGTTACTCATGGGACAGGGACGGAGATACGCAGTATTTT
TRBV12-3/TRBV12-4,few,TRBJ1-1,.,CASSFHYTRGNTEAFF,TGTGCCAGCAGTTTTCATTATACTCGGGGGAACACTGAAGCTTTCTTT
TRBV29-1,.,TRBJ2-1,.,CSVLGGLRYNEQFF,TGCAGCGTTCTCGGCGGGTTACGGTACAATGAGCAGTTCTTC
TRBV5-1,few,TRBJ2-1,.,CAGSATSRDEQFF,TGCGCCGGCAGCGCGACATCGAGGGATGAGCAGTTCTTC
TRBV7-9,few,TRBJ2-7,.,CASSLAALTGVHEQYF,TGTGCCAGCAGCTTAGCGGCGTTGACAGGTGTGCACGAGCAGTACTTC
TRBV6-5,few,TRBJ2-5,TRBD2,CASTRLAGETQYF,TGTGCCAGCACCCGACTAGCGGGAGAGACCCAGTACTTC
TRBV14,few,TRBJ1-1,.,CASSHLPGTEAFF,TGTGCCAGCAGCCACCTGCCAGGAACTGAAGCTTTCTTT
TRBV10-3,few,TRBJ1-2,.,CAISDGVFYGYTF,TGTGCCATCAGTGACGGGGTGTTCTATGGCTACACCTTC
TRBV7-6,.,TRBJ2-7,.,CASSVQGPYEQYF,TGTGCCAGCAGTGTCCAGGGCCCCTACGAGCAGTACTTC
TRBV9,.,TRBJ1-2,.,CASSVGVTEDYGYTF,TGTGCCAGCAGCGTAGGAGTGACGGAGGACTATGGCTACACCTTC
TRBV24-1,many,TRBJ2-3,.,CATTGGSSTDTQYF,TGTGCCACCACGGGCGGGTCTAGCACAGATACGCAGTATTTT
TRBV7-8,few,TRBJ2-5,TRBD1,CASARPDREETQYF,TGTGCCAGCGCTCGCCCGGACAGGGAGGAGACCCAGTACTTC
TRBV2,.,TRBJ2-7,TRBD1,CASSYAGTGGIGRHEQYF,TGTGCCAGCAGTTACGCGGGGACAGGGGGAATTGGTCGCCACGAGCAGTACTTC
TRBV5-1,few,TRBJ2-5,.,CASSFSDGGQYF,TGCGCCAGCAGCTTCTCGGACGGGGGCCAGTACTTC
TRBV12-3/TRBV12-4,.,TRBJ1-2,TRBD1,CASTIRDREIFDYGYTF,TGTGCCAGCACCATTAGGGACAGGGAGATTTTCGACTATGGCTACACCTTC
TRBV7-9,few,TRBJ2-1,TRBD1,CASSSRDRVFNEQFF,TGTGCCAGCAGCTCGCGGGACAGGGTTTTCAATGAGCAGTTCTTC